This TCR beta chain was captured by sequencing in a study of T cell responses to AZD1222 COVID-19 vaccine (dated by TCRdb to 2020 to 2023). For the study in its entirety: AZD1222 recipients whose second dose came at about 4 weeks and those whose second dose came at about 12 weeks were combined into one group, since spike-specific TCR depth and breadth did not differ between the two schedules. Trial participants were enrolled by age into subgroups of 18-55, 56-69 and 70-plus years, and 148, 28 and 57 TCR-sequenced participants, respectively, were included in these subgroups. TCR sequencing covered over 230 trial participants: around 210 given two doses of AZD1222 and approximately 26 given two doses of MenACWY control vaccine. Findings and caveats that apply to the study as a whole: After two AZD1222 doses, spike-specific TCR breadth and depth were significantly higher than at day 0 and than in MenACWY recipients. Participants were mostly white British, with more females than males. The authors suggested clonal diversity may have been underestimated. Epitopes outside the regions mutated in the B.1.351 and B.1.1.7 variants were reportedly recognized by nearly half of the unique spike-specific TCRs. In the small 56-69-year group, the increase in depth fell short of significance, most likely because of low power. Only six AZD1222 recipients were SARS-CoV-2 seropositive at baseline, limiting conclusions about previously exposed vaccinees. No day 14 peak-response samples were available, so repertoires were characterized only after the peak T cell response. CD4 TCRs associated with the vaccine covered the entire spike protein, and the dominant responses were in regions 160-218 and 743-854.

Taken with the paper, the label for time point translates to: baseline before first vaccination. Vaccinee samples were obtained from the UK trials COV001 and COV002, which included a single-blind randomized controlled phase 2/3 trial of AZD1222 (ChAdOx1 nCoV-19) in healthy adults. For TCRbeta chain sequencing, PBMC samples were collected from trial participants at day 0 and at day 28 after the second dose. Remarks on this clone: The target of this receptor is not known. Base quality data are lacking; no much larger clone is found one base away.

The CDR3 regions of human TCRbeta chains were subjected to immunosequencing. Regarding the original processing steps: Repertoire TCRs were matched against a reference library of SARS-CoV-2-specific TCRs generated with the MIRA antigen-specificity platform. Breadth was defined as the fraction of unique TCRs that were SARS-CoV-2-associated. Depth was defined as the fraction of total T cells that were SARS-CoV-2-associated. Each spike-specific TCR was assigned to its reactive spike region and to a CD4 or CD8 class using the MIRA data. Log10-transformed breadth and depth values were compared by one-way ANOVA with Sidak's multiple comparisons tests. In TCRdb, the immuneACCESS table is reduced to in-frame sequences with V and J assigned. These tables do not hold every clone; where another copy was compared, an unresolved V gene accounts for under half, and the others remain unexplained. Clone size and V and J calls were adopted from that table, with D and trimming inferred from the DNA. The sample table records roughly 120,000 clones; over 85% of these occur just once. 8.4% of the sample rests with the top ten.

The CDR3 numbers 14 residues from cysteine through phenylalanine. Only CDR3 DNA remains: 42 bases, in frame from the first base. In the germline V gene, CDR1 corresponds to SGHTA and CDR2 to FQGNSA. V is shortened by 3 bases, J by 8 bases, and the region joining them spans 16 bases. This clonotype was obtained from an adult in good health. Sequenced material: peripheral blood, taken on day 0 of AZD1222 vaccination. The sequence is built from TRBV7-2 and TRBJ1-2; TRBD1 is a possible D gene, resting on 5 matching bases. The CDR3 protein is CASSLRGDSLGYTF. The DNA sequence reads TGTGCCAGCAGCTTGAGAGGTGACAGCCTGGGCTACACCTTC.